The 6 T cell receptor beta chains presented below share a single source sample, sequenced in a study of blood T cell repertoires in COVID-19. Only in-frame clones appear in the TCRdb table, and some are missing; sequencing was by immunoSEQ multiplex PCR. Here the sample spans roughly 240,000 clones, approximately 86% being singletons. The material sequenced was PBMCs or T cells enriched from blood (not recorded which). All receptors come from a woman aged 25 to 39 with acute COVID-19.

The chain joins TRBV3-1 (or the pseudogene TRBV3-2) to TRBJ1-2; D is unresolved. CDR1 is LGHDT, CDR2 YNNKEL, per germline (reference sequence). The CDR3 is 12 residues long. Trimming removed 0 bases from V and 6 bases from J, with 5 bases in between. This CDR3 reads CASSQEAHGYTF. The CDR3 DNA follows: TGTGCCAGCAGCCAAGAAGCACATGGCTACACCTTC.

Details on this clone: Additional DNA sequences in this sample encode the identical CDR3. V usage is TRBV30 and J usage is TRBJ1-5, with 7 bases identical to TRBD1. CDR3 length: 13 amino acids. V was pared by 5 bases and J by 0 bases, with 1 base of the junction left unmatched. From germline, CDR1 is GTSNPN and CDR2 SVGIG (reference sequence). The CDR3 spells CAWAGGSNQPQHF. DNA of the CDR3: TGTGCCTGGGCAGGGGGTAGCAATCAGCCCCAGCATTTT.

The DNA for the CDR3 is TGCGCCAGCAGCCCTTTAACCTCGGGGGATACGCAGTATTTT. Encoded protein: CASSPLTSGDTQYF. The V call is TRBV4-3, the J call TRBJ2-3; possible D gene TRBD2, 5 bases. The CDR3 runs to 14 residues. Trimming stripped 4 bases from V and 6 bases from J, with 14 bases between. From germline, CDR1 is LGHNA and CDR2 YSLEER.

The rearrangement links TRBV18 to TRBJ2-1; the match to TRBD2 covers 12 bases. This CDR3 is 17 amino acids long. J was trimmed by 9 bases and V by 5 bases; bases with no gene match: 14. Germline V CDR1 and CDR2: KGHSH, LQKENI. The chain's CDR3 is CASSEGPSSGGVSEQFF. CDR3 sequence (DNA): TGTGCCAGCTCAGAAGGGCCCTCTAGCGGGGGGGTAAGTGAGCAGTTCTTC.

The chain couples TRBV4-1 to TRBJ2-1; 9 bases are a match to TRBD1. CDR1 is MGHRA and CDR2 is YSYEKL in the germline V gene. Trimming took 2 bases from V and 8 from J; bases not matched to a gene: 7. The CDR3 consists of 15 residues. The CDR3 sequence is CASSQPGQGIHEQFF. The CDR3 DNA reads as TGCGCCAGCAGCCAACCGGGACAGGGAATCCATGAGCAGTTCTTC.

The chain joins TRBV5-1 to TRBJ2-2; the D gene is possibly TRBD1 (6 bases). The CDR3 is 16 amino acids. The germline gives CDR1 SGHRS, CDR2 YFSETQ. The V end was cut by 1 base, the J end by 3 bases, with 13 bases between. CDR3 DNA sequence: TGCGCCAGCAGCTTGTTTTTACAGGGAGACACCGGGGAGCTGTTTTTT. The encoded protein is CASSLFLQGDTGELFF.